This T cell receptor (beta chain) emerged from a study of cytomegalovirus exposure and HLA in healthy donors (dated by TCRdb to 2016 to 2017). Background on the whole study: According to an earlier analysis of a few hundred of the donors, roughly 180 million T cells yielded over 100 million unique TCR beta sequences and less than 300 Gb of sequence data. Roughly 300 gigabases of sequencing data and roughly 80 million unique TCR sequences made up an early release that covered 640 HLA-typed donors. All discovery cohort repertoires had been generated using a single sequencing platform. A later genetic analysis used genome-wide SNP genotypes for about three fifths of the roughly 700 donors, treating that subset as a discovery cohort. Besides the first cohort of 550 to 750 subjects, a separate validation cohort made up of around 120 different subjects was used. Of the roughly 400 genotyped donors, over 65% fell in the genetic ancestry cluster associated with self-reported Caucasian donors. The study aimed to test whether signatures of past pathogen exposure could be identified by cataloging public T cell receptors. Among 300 to 450 genotyped donors of the cohort, an average of roughly 240,000 unique TCR beta nucleotide sequences were sequenced per donor, about a sixth of them non-productive. Donor age, sex, ethnicity and CMV serostatus were compiled together with the repertoire data. The study used immunosequencing to profile the T cell repertoires of some 600 subjects and linked those repertoires to cytomegalovirus serostatus. An earlier analysis of some 600 of the donors applied high-throughput TCR beta sequencing to assess whether each TCR beta V gene segment acted as functional or pseudogenic. Rather than drawing on any new phenotypic data, the later analysis identified candidate immune exposures from TCR beta sequences and the way those sequences occurred across donors. To predict cytomegalovirus infection status, the study brought together high-throughput TCR immunosequencing, statistical association of individual TCRs with disease status, and machine learning. A later analysis re-examined previously published TCR beta repertoires from several hundred donors and added high-resolution HLA genotyping to investigate patterns of TCR occurrence. Class I and class II HLA loci were covered by the typing at four-digit resolution. Roughly 5 DR-DQ haplotypes were handled as single units for association and clustering, since linkage in the cohort was strong. The number of typed donors differed by locus: roughly 629-630 for A, B, C, DRB1 and DQB1; some 540 for DQA1; 606 for DPA1; and some 470 for DPB1. What the study reported, not specific to this receptor: In a later analysis, most CMV-associated TCR beta chains were found to appear HLA-restricted, with HLA associations seemingly driven largely by CMV exposure. According to the authors, the approach could potentially be generalized to other disease states and immunological phenotypes. The 87-base-pair reads could not distinguish some IMGT-functional V segments, including TRBV6-2 and TRBV6-3, so those segments were excluded. Three of the identified cytomegalovirus-associated TCR beta chains were confirmed in vitro to be specific for cytomegalovirus antigens. A later analysis found that TCR association rates varied across HLA loci, with DRB1 alleles showing the most associated TCRs and HLA-C alleles the fewest. Correlated functional status among segregating V segments might reflect linkage disequilibrium, but an unknown experimental factor could not be ruled out. Sequencing depth was assumed to be roughly uniform across donors in the presence/absence analyses, though that assumption may not hold. A further reported finding was that TCR beta sequences accurately predicted the HLA-A and HLA-B alleles for most subjects in the first cohort. At a false discovery rate of 0.05, a later analysis linked fewer than 20,000 TCR beta sequences to specific HLA alleles. Because counts were too low, about 15 rarely observed V segments, including chromosome 9 orphons, were left out of the earlier analysis of approximately 500 of the donors. In a later analysis, HLA-associated TCR beta chains were found to be more clonally expanded and to have lower generation probabilities than equally common non-associated chains. Immune exposure information for the cohort was limited to CMV serostatus. HLA typing was unavailable for some donors at each locus, so association tests used only the typed subset. This cohort had only TCR beta chains sequenced, and the lack of alpha or paired-chain data limited which features could be detected. A later genetic analysis associated a missense DCLRE1C variant with V-gene and J-gene trimming of TCR beta chains, and an independent cohort replicated the association. Across donors, most TCR sequences were observed very rarely, whereas some public TCRs were present in many individuals. In the study, approximately 160 TCR beta chains were listed as associated with cytomegalovirus. Cytomegalovirus status was reported to be diagnosed by the classifier with high specificity and sensitivity in both the original and validation cohorts. Assigning TCR associations to individual alleles was difficult when HLA alleles, especially DR and DQ, strongly co-occurred. In a later genetic analysis, fewer N-insertions in productive TCRs were reported among donors in an Asian-associated ancestry cluster than the roughly 710-donor mean. A cluster of highly shared sequence variants was judged likely to be a technical artifact of the sequencing pipeline. An earlier analysis of some 560 of the donors showed that most TCR beta V segments appeared in productive rearrangements either about 87% or about 30% of the time, which broadly matched IMGT annotations. According to a later analysis, parvovirus B19, influenza, CMV and Epstein-Barr virus appeared linked to several top co-occurrence clusters.

A word on this clone: What antigen it recognizes has not been identified. Nothing much larger sits one base from this clone, and base qualities are not available.

Clipping removes 5 bases from V and 2 bases from J, with 5 as the unmatched junction base count. The CDR3 starts with the cysteine, ends with the phenylalanine, and has 15 residues. The read is trimmed to its CDR3 DNA, 45 bases read in frame from base 1. Reading the germline V gene (reference sequence) gives CDR1 SEHNR and CDR2 FQNEAQ. The cohort comprised 550 to 700 healthy bone marrow donors. Cohort members were all nominally healthy when sampled, although unrecorded immune exposures were likely present. The donor tested CMV seronegative and was one of the 352 seronegative cohort members. Each donor provided a peripheral blood sample, and peripheral blood mononuclear cells were used for TCR beta sequencing. The Qiagen DNeasy Blood Extraction Kit was used to extract genomic DNA from the blood cell samples. The protocol used for the library was the immunoSEQ multiplex PCR assay. For the multiplex PCR, a mixture combining 60 forward primers for TCR Vbeta segments and 13 reverse primers for TCR Jbeta segments was used. Amplification of the CDR3 region of rearranged TCR beta genes was performed with a multiplex PCR assay on genomic DNA. On the Illumina HiSeq System, the amplified TCR beta libraries were sequenced as 87-base-pair reads. Under the source paper's analysis protocol: Across the 666 repertoires, a later analysis counted tens of millions of unique TCR beta chains, roughly 11 million of which were shared by at least two donors. Raw reads were error-corrected and collapsed into unique sequences with a nearest-neighbor algorithm that merged closely related sequences to remove PCR and sequencing errors. To assign V, D and J gene segments, CDR3 sequences were aligned to IMGT reference sequences. For a sequence to be retained, a match of at least six nucleotides to both a V gene segment and a J gene segment was required. A rearrangement counted as productive if the CDR3 had no stop codons and remained in frame with V and J, and every other rearrangement counted as non-productive. CDR3 was defined according to IMGT convention as the region running from the second conserved V-encoded cysteine to the conserved J-encoded phenylalanine. In an earlier analysis of roughly 580 of the donors, sequences lacking an unambiguous match to a single V gene segment were excluded. In an earlier analysis of 450 to 750 of the donors, a V segment was called functional when productive rearrangements were above 56.7%, and segregating when the standard deviation between donors exceeded 5%. A statistical classification framework was built to diagnose cytomegalovirus status from the catalog of TCR beta chain sequences. A later analysis assigned V and J genes by comparing TCR nucleotide sequences with IMGT/GENE-DB human TR gene sequences. The TCRdist pipeline was used in a later analysis to assign CDR3 sequences and most-parsimonious VDJ recombination scenarios. A later analysis defined each TCR beta chain by its CDR3 amino acid sequence plus V-gene family, and excluded reads lacking a unique V-gene family. In a later analysis, 450 to 600 highly shared, low-generation-probability nucleotide sequences were removed to address suspected cross-contamination and a sequencing artifact. In a later analysis, a clonal expansion index was calculated for each public chain from normalized within-repertoire ranks of inferred template counts. A later analysis computed generation probabilities with a VDJ recombination model fitted to out-of-frame rearrangements, and checked the results against IGoR. Hypergeometric tests were used in a later analysis to score TCR-TCR, TCR-HLA and TCR-CMV co-occurrence, with a repertoire-size bias correction applied to the TCR pairs. False discovery rates were estimated in a later analysis by permuting HLA or CMV assignments 20 times. In a later analysis, co-occurring TCRs were grouped using DBSCAN, with TCRdist sequence similarity added in when clustering inside HLA-allele-positive subsets. Co-occurrence clustering excluded repertoires with fewer than 30,000 or more than 120,000 public chains, plus five with anomalous nucleotide sharing. The source is immuneACCESS, and TCRdb retained only in-frame sequences with V and J called. Part of the clones is not carried over; for the studies checked, unresolved V genes explain less than half of this, and the remainder is unexplained. D and trimming were read from the DNA, whereas the V and J calls and clone size are those reported in that table. The sample profile shows 70,000 or so clones; approximately 90% of them were found once. Roughly 2% of the sample is in the top ten clones.

Sample: PBMCs. This receptor chain uses TRBV7-9 and TRBJ2-7; 11 bases in between match TRBD1. The sequence came from a woman aged 25-40 years in good health and CMV-seronegative. The sequenced DNA: TGTGCCAGCAGCCGGGTGGGACAGGGGGCCTACGAGCAGTACTTC. Its protein is CASSRVGQGAYEQYF.